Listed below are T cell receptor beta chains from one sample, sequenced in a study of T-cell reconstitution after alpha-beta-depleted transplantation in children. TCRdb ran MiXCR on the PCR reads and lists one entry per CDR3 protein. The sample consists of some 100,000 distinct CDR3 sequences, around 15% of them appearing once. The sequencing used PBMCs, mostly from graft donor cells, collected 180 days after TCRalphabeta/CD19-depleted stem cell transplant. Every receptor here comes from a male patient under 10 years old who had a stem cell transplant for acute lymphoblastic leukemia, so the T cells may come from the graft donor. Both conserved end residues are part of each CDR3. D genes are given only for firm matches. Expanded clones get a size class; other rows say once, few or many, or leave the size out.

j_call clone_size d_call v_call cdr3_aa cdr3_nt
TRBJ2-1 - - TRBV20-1 CSARRDGYYNEQFF TGCAGTGCTAGAAGGGACGGTTACTACAATGAGCAGTTCTTC
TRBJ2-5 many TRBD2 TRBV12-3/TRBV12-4 CASSQGLAEETQYF TGTGCCAGCAGCCAAGGACTAGCGGAAGAGACCCAGTACTTC
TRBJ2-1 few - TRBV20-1 CSASPTPRSRNNEQFF TGCAGTGCTAGCCCCACCCCACGGTCACGAAACAATGAGCAGTTCTTC
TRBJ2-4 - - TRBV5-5 CASSLDTSVQYF TGTGCCAGCAGCTTGGACACCTCGGTTCAGTACTTC
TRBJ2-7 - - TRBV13 CASSWETGGRGKKYEQYF TGTGCCAGCAGCTGGGAGACAGGAGGAAGGGGAAAGAAATACGAGCAGTACTTC
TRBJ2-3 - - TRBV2 CASSAVRGVDTQYF TGTGCCAGCAGTGCGGTCAGGGGAGTAGATACGCAGTATTTT
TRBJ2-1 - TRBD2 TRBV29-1 CSVEAGGPVEQFF TGCAGCGTTGAGGCGGGGGGGCCGGTAGAGCAGTTCTTC
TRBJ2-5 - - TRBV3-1 CASSPHPRGWQETQYF TGTGCCAGCAGCCCCCACCCCCGGGGATGGCAAGAGACCCAGTACTTC
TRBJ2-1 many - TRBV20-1 CSASDHEQFF TGCAGTGCTAGCGACCATGAGCAGTTCTTC
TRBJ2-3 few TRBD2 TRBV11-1 CASSQGAGLAEPSTDTQYF TGTGCCAGCAGCCAAGGTGCGGGACTAGCGGAACCTAGCACAGATACGCAGTATTTT
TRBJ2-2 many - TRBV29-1 CSVEIKRYGELFF TGCAGCGTTGAAATTAAGCGGTACGGGGAGCTGTTTTTT
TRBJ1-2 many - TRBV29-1 CSVDPREGNYGYTF TGCAGCGTTGACCCCAGGGAGGGAAACTATGGCTACACCTTC
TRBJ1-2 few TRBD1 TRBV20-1 CRPGQGYGYTF TGCAGGCCGGGACAGGGCTATGGCTACACCTTC
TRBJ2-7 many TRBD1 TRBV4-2 CASSPRDRANHEQYF TGTGCCAGCAGCCCCCGGGACAGGGCAAATCACGAGCAGTACTTC
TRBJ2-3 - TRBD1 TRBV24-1 CATSDPTGADTQYF TGTGCCACCAGTGATCCCACAGGGGCAGATACGCAGTATTTT
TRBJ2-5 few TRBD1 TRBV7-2 CASSSGTGTRETQYF TGTGCCAGCAGCTCCGGGACAGGGACCAGGGAGACCCAGTACTTC
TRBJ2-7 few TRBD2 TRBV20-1 CSAPSGGPWEQYF TGCAGTGCCCCTAGCGGGGGGCCGTGGGAGCAGTACTTC
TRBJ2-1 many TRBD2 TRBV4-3 CASSQVLAGDSYNEQFF TGCGCCAGCAGCCAGGTACTAGCGGGGGACTCCTACAATGAGCAGTTCTTC
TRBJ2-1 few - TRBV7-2 CASSPYGSYNEQFF TGTGCCAGCAGCCCCTATGGCTCCTACAATGAGCAGTTCTTC
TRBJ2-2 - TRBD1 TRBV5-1 CASSLPGQFSNTGELFF TGCGCCAGCAGCTTGCCGGGACAGTTTTCGAACACCGGGGAGCTGTTTTTT
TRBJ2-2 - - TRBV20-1 CSARDLGETGELFF TGCAGTGCTAGAGATCTGGGGGAAACCGGGGAGCTGTTTTTT
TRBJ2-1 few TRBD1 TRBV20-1 CSASTGQVGNEQFF TGCAGTGCTAGTACCGGACAGGTTGGGAATGAGCAGTTCTTC
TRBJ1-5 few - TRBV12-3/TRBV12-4 CASSLSGGQPQHF TGTGCCAGCAGTCTTTCGGGGGGACAGCCCCAGCATTTT
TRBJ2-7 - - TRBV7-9 CASSVGGGSYEQYF TGTGCCAGCAGCGTTGGAGGGGGCTCTTACGAGCAGTACTTC
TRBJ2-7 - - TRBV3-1 CASSKAASEGEQYF TGTGCCAGCAGCAAGGCGGCTAGCGAGGGCGAGCAGTACTTC
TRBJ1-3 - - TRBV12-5 CASGLVVGAGGSSGNTIYF TGTGCTAGTGGTTTGGTAGTCGGGGCTGGGGGAAGCTCTGGAAACACCATATATTTT
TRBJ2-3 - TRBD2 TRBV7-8 CASSLAQRGAADTQYF TGTGCCAGCAGCTTAGCGCAGCGGGGGGCCGCAGATACGCAGTATTTT
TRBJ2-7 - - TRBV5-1 CASSFRVGNYEQYF TGCGCCAGCAGCTTCAGGGTCGGGAACTACGAGCAGTACTTC
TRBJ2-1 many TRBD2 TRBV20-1 CSARLAGVSYNEQFF TGCAGTGCTAGACTAGCGGGGGTTTCCTACAATGAGCAGTTCTTC
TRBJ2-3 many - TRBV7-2 CASSLLDTQYF TGTGCCAGCAGCTTACTAGATACGCAGTATTTT
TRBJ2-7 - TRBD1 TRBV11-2 CASSLDLRDSHLSSYEQYF TGTGCCAGCAGCTTAGATCTGAGGGACAGCCATTTAAGCTCCTACGAGCAGTACTTC
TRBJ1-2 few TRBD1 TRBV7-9 CASSKGQGPQNGYTF TGTGCCAGCAGCAAAGGACAGGGACCCCAGAATGGCTACACCTTC
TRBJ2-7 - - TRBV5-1 CASSLEDSAYEQYF TGCGCCAGCAGCTTGGAGGACTCCGCCTACGAGCAGTACTTC
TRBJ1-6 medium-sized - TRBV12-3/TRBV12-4 CASSSRQVPNSPLHF TGTGCCAGCAGTTCAAGACAGGTGCCGAATTCACCCCTCCACTTT
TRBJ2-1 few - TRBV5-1 CASSLDSEGEQFF TGCGCCAGCAGCTTAGACTCCGAGGGTGAGCAGTTCTTC
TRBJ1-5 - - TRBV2 CASSVLVLNQPQHF TGTGCCAGCAGTGTTCTAGTCCTAAATCAGCCCCAGCATTTT
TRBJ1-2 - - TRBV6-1 CASSPSRGGYGYTF TGTGCCAGCAGTCCCTCCCGAGGGGGGTATGGCTACACCTTC
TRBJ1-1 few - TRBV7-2 CASSSQTQGTLEAFF TGTGCCAGCAGCTCGCAAACGCAGGGGACTCTGGAAGCTTTCTTT
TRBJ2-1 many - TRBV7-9 CASSLDGVPGGNEQFF TGTGCCAGCAGCTTAGACGGGGTCCCTGGAGGCAATGAGCAGTTCTTC
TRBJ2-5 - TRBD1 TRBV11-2 CASSLDGTGLETQYF TGTGCCAGCAGCTTAGATGGGACAGGGCTTGAGACCCAGTACTTC
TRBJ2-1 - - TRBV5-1 CASRSDSSSYNEQFF TGCGCCAGCAGATCGGACAGTAGCTCCTACAATGAGCAGTTCTTC
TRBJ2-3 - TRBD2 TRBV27 CASSLSRTSGDWDTQYF TGTGCCAGCAGTTTATCGCGGACTAGCGGGGATTGGGATACGCAGTATTTT
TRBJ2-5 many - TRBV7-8 CASSLVLSGRVEQETQYF TGTGCCAGCAGCTTAGTTCTCTCAGGGCGGGTGGAGCAAGAGACCCAGTACTTC
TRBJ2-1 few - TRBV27 CASSWGRDNEQFF TGTGCCAGCAGTTGGGGTAGGGATAATGAGCAGTTCTTC
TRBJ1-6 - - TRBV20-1 CSALRGPSNSPLHF TGCAGTGCTCTCCGGGGCCCCAGTAATTCACCCCTCCACTTT
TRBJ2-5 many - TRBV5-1 CASSLEWVDQETQYF TGCGCCAGCAGCTTGGAATGGGTGGACCAAGAGACCCAGTACTTC
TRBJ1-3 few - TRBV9 CASSAYSGGAGNTIYF TGTGCCAGCAGCGCGTATTCTGGGGGAGCTGGAAACACCATATATTTT
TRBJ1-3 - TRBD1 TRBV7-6 CASSGAGTGSGNTIYF TGTGCCAGCAGCGGGGCCGGGACAGGGTCCGGAAACACCATATATTTT
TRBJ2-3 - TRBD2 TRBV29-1 CSVDDRLAAGTDTQYF TGCAGCGTGGATGACCGACTAGCGGCGGGGACAGATACGCAGTATTTT